A selection of T cell receptor beta chains follows, all from one sample in a study of blood T cell repertoires in COVID-19. Profiling relied on immunoSEQ multiplex PCR, and the TCRdb table lists in-frame clones only, not all of them. The sample yields about 210,000 clones, 65% to 85% seen once. The sample consisted of peripheral blood. The receptors come from a man in his forties or fifties with active or convalescent COVID-19. CDR3s include the opening cysteine and the closing phenylalanine or tryptophan. A D gene is named only where the DNA matches it firmly. The size field is filled for only some rows; it gives once, few, many or a size class.

clone_size	v_call	j_call	d_call	cdr3_aa	cdr3_nt
.	TRBV5-1	TRBJ2-2	TRBD1	CASSPRQGDTGELFF	TGCGCCAGCAGCCCTAGACAGGGGGACACCGGGGAGCTGTTTTTT
.	TRBV6-5	TRBJ1-2	.	CASTAGTVGGYTF	TGTGCCAGCACCGCGGGGACTGTTGGAGGCTACACCTTC
.	TRBV7-9	TRBJ2-1	TRBD2	CASSYILAGVSYNEQFF	TGTGCCAGCAGCTATATCCTAGCGGGGGTCTCCTACAATGAGCAGTTCTTC
.	TRBV5-1	TRBJ2-5	.	CASSLGQGKETQYF	TGCGCCAGCAGCTTGGGTCAGGGTAAAGAGACCCAGTACTTC
.	TRBV5-1	TRBJ2-1	TRBD1	CASMGGGQGHEQFF	TGCGCCAGCATGGGAGGTGGACAGGGACACGAGCAGTTCTTC
.	TRBV6-4	TRBJ1-2	.	CASRGTGKGAGYTF	TGTGCCAGCAGAGGTACAGGGAAGGGAGCTGGCTACACCTTC
.	TRBV9	TRBJ1-2	.	CASSEDRNYGYTF	TGTGCCAGCAGCGAAGACAGAAACTATGGCTACACCTTC
.	TRBV2	TRBJ1-2	.	CASRGTTWDGYTF	TGTGCCAGCAGGGGGACAACCTGGGATGGCTACACCTTC
.	TRBV7-9	TRBJ2-7	.	CASSPDRPYEQYF	TGTGCCAGCAGCCCTGACAGGCCCTACGAGCAGTACTTC
.	TRBV7-2	TRBJ2-7	TRBD2	CASRRASSGGPYEQYF	TGTGCCAGCCGTCGGGCGTCTAGCGGGGGTCCCTACGAGCAGTACTTC
.	TRBV11-3	TRBJ2-5	.	CASSPGVSGPAQETQYF	TGTGCCAGCAGTCCCGGGGTCAGCGGCCCCGCCCAAGAGACCCAGTACTTC
.	TRBV25-1	TRBJ1-6	.	CASTEDSSGGPSPLHF	TGTGCCAGCACCGAGGACAGTTCGGGGGGCCCTTCACCCCTCCACTTT
.	TRBV11-2	TRBJ1-1	TRBD1	CASSSGGTEAFF	TGTGCCAGCAGCTCAGGGGGCACTGAAGCTTTCTTT
.	TRBV6-7	TRBJ1-1	.	CASSIAGKMNTEAFF	TGTGCCAGCAGCATTGCAGGAAAAATGAACACTGAAGCTTTCTTT
.	TRBV7-8	TRBJ1-1	.	CASRREYGTEAFF	TGTGCCAGCAGGAGGGAGTATGGCACTGAAGCTTTCTTT
once	TRBV14	TRBJ2-3	.	CASSQEYTDTQYF	TGTGCCAGCAGCCAAGAGTACACAGATACGCAGTATTTT
.	TRBV6-1	TRBJ1-2	.	CASSETGANYGYTF	TGTGCCAGCAGTGAAACAGGCGCTAACTATGGCTACACCTTC
.	TRBV9	TRBJ1-2	.	CASSDGTENYGYTF	TGTGCCAGCAGCGACGGGACTGAGAACTATGGCTACACCTTC
.	TRBV6-6	TRBJ2-1	.	CASSYRAPEQFF	TGTGCCAGCAGTTACCGAGCGCCTGAGCAGTTCTTC
.	TRBV28	TRBJ2-2	.	CASSFWGDTGELFF	TGTGCCAGCAGTTTTTGGGGGGACACCGGGGAGCTGTTTTTT
.	TRBV28	TRBJ2-7	TRBD2	CATFLAGGPGHEQYF	TGTGCCACCTTCTTAGCGGGAGGGCCGGGTCACGAGCAGTACTTC
.	TRBV6-5	TRBJ2-5	.	CASSSPGEETQYF	TGTGCCAGCAGTTCCCCAGGGGAAGAGACCCAGTACTTC
.	TRBV3-1/TRBV3-2	TRBJ2-1	.	CASSRFQGGEQFF	TGTGCCAGCAGCCGCTTTCAGGGGGGCGAGCAGTTCTTC
.	TRBV7-2	TRBJ2-3	.	CASSLGTGLGADTQYF	TGTGCCAGCAGCTTAGGCACAGGGTTAGGGGCAGATACGCAGTATTTT
.	TRBV5-1	TRBJ2-1	.	CASSLGPYNEQFF	TGCGCCAGCAGCTTGGGGCCCTACAATGAGCAGTTCTTC
.	TRBV11-2	TRBJ1-1	TRBD1	CASSLQTVQGARNTEAFF	TGTGCCAGCAGCCTACAGACGGTACAGGGGGCGCGGAACACTGAAGCTTTCTTT
.	TRBV25-1	TRBJ1-1	TRBD1	CASRGTGLEAFF	TGTGCCAGCAGGGGGACAGGGCTTGAAGCTTTCTTT
.	TRBV19	TRBJ1-5	TRBD1	CASGQGKRPQHF	TGTGCCAGCGGACAGGGGAAGAGGCCCCAGCATTTT
.	TRBV24-1	TRBJ2-1	.	CATGGKGLNEQFF	TGTGCCACCGGGGGGAAAGGGCTAAATGAGCAGTTCTTC
.	TRBV10-2	TRBJ2-1	TRBD2	CASNQLAGVDEQFF	TGCGCCAGCAATCAACTAGCGGGGGTGGATGAGCAGTTCTTC
.	TRBV3-1/TRBV3-2	TRBJ2-5	.	CASSQYRGGQETQYF	TGTGCCAGCAGCCAGTACAGGGGAGGTCAAGAGACCCAGTACTTC
few	TRBV27	TRBJ2-1	.	CASSLGASRREQFF	TGTGCCAGCAGTTTAGGGGCTAGTAGGCGGGAGCAGTTCTTC
few	TRBV7-9	TRBJ1-1	.	CASLGGVRVNTEAFF	TGTGCCAGCCTTGGGGGGGTACGGGTGAACACTGAAGCTTTCTTT
.	TRBV5-1	TRBJ2-7	.	CASSRDTGDEQYF	TGCGCCAGCAGCCGGGACACTGGGGACGAGCAGTACTTC
.	TRBV6-5	TRBJ2-2	TRBD1	CASSYSGTGRTGELFF	TGTGCCAGCAGTTACTCAGGGACAGGGCGCACCGGGGAGCTGTTTTTT
.	TRBV7-8	TRBJ1-5	.	CASSLGGGSSNQPQHF	TGTGCCAGCAGCTTAGGGGGGGGCAGTAGCAATCAGCCCCAGCATTTT
.	TRBV4-1	TRBJ1-2	.	CASSQDQTTPRTF	TGCGCCAGCAGCCAAGATCAGACGACCCCTAGGACCTTC
.	TRBV29-1	TRBJ2-1	TRBD1	CSGDRGLGDEQFF	TGCAGCGGGGACAGGGGGTTAGGCGATGAGCAGTTCTTC
once	TRBV27	TRBJ1-4	.	CASSLRGFNEKLFF	TGTGCCAGCAGTCTCAGGGGATTTAATGAAAAACTGTTTTTT
.	TRBV3-1/TRBV3-2	TRBJ1-1	.	CASSHQWGSEAFF	TGTGCCAGCAGCCATCAGTGGGGCAGTGAAGCTTTCTTT
.	TRBV2	TRBJ1-2	.	CASSEGVGGYTF	TGTGCCAGCAGTGAAGGGGTGGGCGGCTACACCTTC
.	TRBV28	TRBJ2-5	.	CASSFRERETQYF	TGTGCCAGCAGTTTCCGGGAGCGAGAGACCCAGTACTTC
.	TRBV5-1	TRBJ1-1	.	CASSEGLGEAFF	TGCGCCAGCAGCGAGGGTTTAGGGGAAGCTTTCTTT
.	TRBV12-5	TRBJ1-1	.	CASGLEGGNTEAFF	TGTGCTAGTGGTTTGGAAGGGGGGAACACTGAAGCTTTCTTT
.	TRBV25-1	TRBJ2-4	.	CASSDGGDIQYF	TGTGCCAGCAGTGACGGAGGGGACATTCAGTACTTC